This T cell receptor (beta chain) comes out of a study of identical twins. Addition of a universal primer site occurred through template switching, and cDNA carried unique molecular identifiers. TCRdb recomputed calls from the 5' RACE reads with MiXCR, one row per CDR3 protein. The sample has 690,000 or so distinct CDR3 sequences; around 5.7% are singletons. Points on this clonotype: The antigen remains unidentified. This may be a read error: a much more frequent sequence differs by one nucleotide.

V was pared by 4 bases and J by 1 base, with 10 bases between. Germline CDR1 and CDR2: PRHDT and FYEKMQ (reference sequence). The CDR3 loop spans 14 amino acids. Only healthy Caucasians were enrolled as donors. Overall study results and limits: Memory repertoires showed no such pattern, whereas abundant cord blood beta clonotypes carried fewer insertions. Twin pairs' shared out-of-frame alpha sequences were enriched in low generation probability.

This TCR was recovered from a man between 18 and 35 years old in good health. This chain links TRBV13 with TRBJ1-1; possibly TRBD1 for D (5 bases). Material: naive T cells sorted from blood. The DNA of the CDR3 is TGTGCCAGCAGCTCCCAGACAGCGAACACTGAAGCTTTCTTT. Translation gives CASSSQTANTEAFF.